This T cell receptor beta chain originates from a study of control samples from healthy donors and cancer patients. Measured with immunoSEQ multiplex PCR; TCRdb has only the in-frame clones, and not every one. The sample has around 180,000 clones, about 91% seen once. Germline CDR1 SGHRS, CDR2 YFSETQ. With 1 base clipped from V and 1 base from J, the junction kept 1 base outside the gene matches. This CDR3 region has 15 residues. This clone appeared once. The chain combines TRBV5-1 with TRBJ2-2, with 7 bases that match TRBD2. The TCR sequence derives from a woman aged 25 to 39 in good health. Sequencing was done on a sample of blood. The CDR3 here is CASSLPGGNTGELFF. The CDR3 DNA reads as TGCGCCAGCAGCTTGCCGGGGGGGAACACCGGGGAGCTGTTTTTT.